This T cell receptor (beta chain) originates from a study of CD8+CD57+ T cells in acquired aplastic anemia. The V end lost 0 bases, the J end lost 1 base, and 10 bases lay between the germline ends. This CDR3 is built from 16 residues. In germline, CDR1 is MGHRA, CDR2 YSYEKL. There are many counts of this clonotype. Investigators profiled TCR beta VDJ and CDR3 from genomic DNA template. Each CDR3 protein gets one entry after TCRdb re-called the reads with MiXCR. Of around 140,000 distinct CDR3 sequences listed, about 40% are singletons. The source material was sorted CD4+, CD8+, or CD8+CD57+ T cells (not recorded which) from PBMCs. The TCR comes from a human donor in good health, serving as a control. This chain uses TRBV4-1 with TRBJ2-1; possible D gene TRBD2, 5 bases. CDR3 protein: CASSQEPSISYNEQFF. As DNA, the CDR3 is TGCGCCAGCAGCCAAGAACCTAGCATTTCCTACAATGAGCAGTTCTTC.